This TCR beta chain was captured in a study of blood T cell repertoires in COVID-19. Across the whole study: Researchers got acute and convalescent COVID-19 samples from the United States, Italy and Spain. The cDNA or gDNA used as material had been derived from T cells, B-cell-depleted T cells, or PBMCs.

Authors' processing steps: How many nucleated cells were present was estimated from reference gene primer amplification. Repertoires were generated with immunoSEQ multiplex PCR, while TCRdb's copy carries only in-frame clones and drops some. That table supplies the V and J calls and clone size; D and trimming were determined from the DNA. The top ten hold under 3.5% of the sample, which has some 220,000 clones, over 75% seen once. Cohorts were assigned according to the clinical history that participants reported. The CDR3 runs 16 residues. CDR1 and CDR2 from the germline V gene are SGHTA and FQGNSA. J lost 4 bases, V lost 1 base, and 4 bases had no gene match.

This TCR derives from a woman aged 18-29 years in a cohort exposed to, infected with or recovered from COVID-19 (not recorded which). The sample was PBMCs or T cells enriched from blood (not recorded which). J is TRBJ1-5 and V is TRBV7-2; the match to TRBD1 covers 10 bases. Written as DNA, the CDR3 is TGTGCCAGCAGCTTAGGCGGGACAGGGGTTAATCAGCCCCAGCATTTT. It specifies CASSLGGTGVNQPQHF.